This T cell receptor (beta chain) derives from a study of blood T cell repertoires in COVID-19. Germline CDR1 MDHEN, CDR2 SYDVKM. This CDR3 is built from 19 residues. The ends lost 6 bases at V and 3 bases at J; junction bases unmatched: 13. Assay: immunoSEQ multiplex PCR; the TCRdb copy retains only in-frame clones and omits some. In the table there are approximately 75,000 clones, about 85% of which are singletons. This clone was counted a few times. Sequenced input: peripheral blood. V usage is TRBV28 and J usage is TRBJ2-6; 11 nucleotides match TRBD1. The source is a man aged 50 or older with COVID-19, enrolled during active disease. The CDR3 is CASSSLGQGASFGANVLTF. DNA of the CDR3: TGTGCCAGCAGCTCCCTAGGACAGGGGGCATCTTTTGGGGCCAACGTCCTGACTTTC.